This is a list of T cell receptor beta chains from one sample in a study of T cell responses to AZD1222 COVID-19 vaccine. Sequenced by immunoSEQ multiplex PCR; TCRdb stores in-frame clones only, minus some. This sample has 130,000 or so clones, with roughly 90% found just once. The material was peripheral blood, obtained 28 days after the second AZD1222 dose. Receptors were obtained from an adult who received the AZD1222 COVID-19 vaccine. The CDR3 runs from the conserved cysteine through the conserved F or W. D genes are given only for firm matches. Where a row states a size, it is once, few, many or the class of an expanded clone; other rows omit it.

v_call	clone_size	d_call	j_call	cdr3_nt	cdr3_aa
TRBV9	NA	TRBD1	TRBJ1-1	TGTGCCAGCAGCCCCCGGACAGGGTTTTTTTCAAGGACTGAAGCTTTCTTT	CASSPRTGFFSRTEAFF
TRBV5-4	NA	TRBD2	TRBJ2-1	TGTGCCAGCAGCACCTTTACCGGGACTACCTACAATGAGCAGTTCTTC	CASSTFTGTTYNEQFF
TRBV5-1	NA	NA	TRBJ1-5	TGCGCCAGCAGCTCCGTGGGGGATAGCAATCAGCCCCAGCATTTT	CASSSVGDSNQPQHF
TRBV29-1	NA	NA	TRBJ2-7	TGCAGCGTTGATACGGATACCTACGAGCAGTACTTC	CSVDTDTYEQYF
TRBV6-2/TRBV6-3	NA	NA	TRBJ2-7	TGTGCCAGCAGCCTCCGGGACAACTACGAGCAGTACTTC	CASSLRDNYEQYF
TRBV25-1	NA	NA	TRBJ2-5	TGTGCCAGCCATGCAGGGTACCAAGAGACCCAGTACTTC	CASHAGYQETQYF
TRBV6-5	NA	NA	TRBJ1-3	TGTGCCAGCAGTCCTACAGGGAGCTCTGGAAACACCATATATTTT	CASSPTGSSGNTIYF
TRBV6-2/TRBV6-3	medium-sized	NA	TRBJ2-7	TGTGCCAGCAGTACCGACCCGGGATCCTCCTACGAGCAGTACTTC	CASSTDPGSSYEQYF
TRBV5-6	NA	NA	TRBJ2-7	TGTGCCAGCAGCTTAAGTTTGGGGCTGGGCTCCTACGAGCAGTACTTC	CASSLSLGLGSYEQYF
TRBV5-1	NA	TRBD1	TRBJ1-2	TGCGCCAGCAGTCCCCGAACCGGGGACAGGGGGAACTATGGCTACACCTTC	CASSPRTGDRGNYGYTF
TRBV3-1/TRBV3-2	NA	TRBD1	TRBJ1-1	TGTGCCAGCAGCCAAGTATCAGGGGGCGCCGGCACTGAAGCTTTCTTT	CASSQVSGGAGTEAFF
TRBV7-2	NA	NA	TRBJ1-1	TGTGCCAGCAGCCGCCAGGTGCTTGTGAACACTGAAGCTTTCTTT	CASSRQVLVNTEAFF